The 26 T cell receptor beta chains presented below share a single source sample, sequenced in a study of blood T cell repertoires in COVID-19. The repertoire was sequenced with immunoSEQ multiplex PCR; TCRdb's copy has only in-frame clones and lacks some. Of roughly 410,000 clones in the sample, around nine tenths were seen once. The source material was peripheral blood. The receptors were sampled from a woman between 40 and 50 years old with COVID-19, enrolled during active disease.

The chain combines TRBV7-2 with TRBJ2-2, with 7 nucleotides matching TRBD2. Germline values: CDR1 SGHTA, CDR2 FQGNSA. The CDR3 covers 15 residues. J gave up 5 bases and V 5 bases, and 8 bases lay outside the gene matches. CDR3 sequence: CASSPIGLGTGELFF. As DNA, the CDR3 is TGTGCCAGCAGCCCTATTGGACTAGGAACCGGGGAGCTGTTTTTT.

This rearrangement joins TRBV4-2 to TRBJ2-5; 11 bases line up with TRBD2. The CDR3 sequence is 16 residues long. V lost 1 base to trimming and J lost 3 bases; unmatched junction nucleotides: 4. CDR1 and CDR2 (germline): LGHNA, YNFKEQ. Here the CDR3 reads CASSQGLAGNEETQYF. DNA for the CDR3: TGTGCCAGCAGCCAAGGACTAGCGGGGAATGAAGAGACCCAGTACTTC.

The rearrangement links TRBV7-2 to TRBJ1-2; 9 bases fit TRBD1. CDR3 length: 15 amino acids. CDR1 is SGHTA, CDR2 FQGNSA, per germline. Unmatched junction bases numbered 8, after V lost 7 bases and J lost 2 bases. The CDR3 reads CASNPYGTGNYGYTF. The CDR3, as DNA: TGTGCCAGCAACCCGTACGGGACAGGGAACTATGGCTACACCTTC.

The CDR3 DNA reads as TGTGCCAGCAGCCCGCGGGACGGCCCGGAAGCTTTCTTT. Its protein is CASSPRDGPEAFF. This sequence joins TRBV9 and TRBJ1-1, with a possible D match to TRBD1 (5 bases). Trimming left V 4 bases short and J 8 bases short, with 15 bases between. CDR3 length: 13 amino acids. Germline V CDR1 and CDR2: SGDLS, YYNGEE. The full variable domain, its missing parts supplied by reference TRBV9 and TRBJ1-1, is DSGVTQTPKHLITATGQRVTLRCSPRSGDLSVYWYQQSLDQGLQFLIQYYNGEERAKGNILERFSAQQFPDLHSELNLSSLELGDSALYFCASSPRDGPEAFFGQGTRLTVV.

This clone has a single count. The chain uses TRBV7-2 and TRBJ2-1; TRBD2 might be the D (6 bases). The V gene's germline CDR1 is SGHTA and CDR2 FQGNSA. The V and J ends lost 1 base and 5 bases respectively, with 15 bases between them. The CDR3 loop spans 16 amino acids. The CDR3 is CASSLVGLAPNNEQFF. The CDR3 DNA reads TGTGCCAGCAGCTTAGTTGGGCTAGCGCCAAACAATGAGCAGTTCTTC. The whole variable domain, remainder taken from reference TRBV7-2 and TRBJ2-1, is GAGVSQSPSNKVTEKGKDVELRCDPISGHTALYWYRQSLGQGLEFLIYFQGNSAPDKSGLPSDRFSAERTGGSVSTLTIQRTQQEDSAVYLCASSLVGLAPNNEQFFGPGTRLTVL.

The chain employs TRBV29-1 and TRBJ1-1; D is possibly TRBD1 (6 bases). V was shortened by 2 bases and J by 1 base, with 8 bases between the two germline ends. CDR1 SQVTM and CDR2 ANQGSEA come from the germline V gene. The CDR3 is 13 amino acids. The CDR3 sequence is CSVETGTNTEAFF. CDR3 bases: TGCAGCGTTGAAACAGGGACGAACACTGAAGCTTTCTTT.

V and J are TRBV12-3 or TRBV12-4 and TRBJ2-2; D not certain. V lost 6 bases and J lost 7, with 9 bases in between. The CDR3 covers 12 residues. This CDR3 reads CASSLVSGELFF. The CDR3 DNA reads TGTGCCAGCAGCCTAGTGAGCGGGGAGCTGTTTTTT.

The table lists this clone with a few counts. V and J are TRBV10-3 and TRBJ1-1; 7 bases match TRBD1. This CDR3 is built from 15 residues. The germline CDR1 and CDR2 sequences are ENHRY and SYGVKD. The junction had 8 bases not matched to a gene; V was cut back by 6 bases and J by 1 base. The CDR3 is CAISKSDRENTEAFF. In DNA, the CDR3 is TGTGCCATCAGCAAAAGCGACAGGGAGAACACTGAAGCTTTCTTT.

V is TRBV7-9 and J is TRBJ1-1; TRBD1 is a possible D gene (6 bases). Per the germline V gene, CDR1 is SEHNR and CDR2 is FQNEAQ (reference sequence). V was clipped by 4 bases and J by 5 bases, with 11 bases between them. The CDR3 has 13 amino acids. CDR3 DNA sequence: TGTGCCAGCAGCTCCATACAGGGAACTGAAGCTTTCTTT. Protein sequence: CASSSIQGTEAFF.

This clone was detected only a few times. The CDR3 nucleotides are TGTGCCAGCTCCACCGGACAGGGAAGGCATCAGCCCCAGCATTTT. Encoded protein: CASSTGQGRHQPQHF. The V gene is TRBV28, the J gene TRBJ1-5, with TRBD1 matching 8 bases. V shed 8 bases and J 5 bases; nucleotides not matched to a gene: 11. The CDR3 extends over 15 amino acids. CDR1 is MDHEN, CDR2 SYDVKM, per germline.

This clone was picked up one time. V usage is TRBV7-3 and J usage is TRBJ2-2, with D possibly matching TRBD1 (6 bases). Germline CDR1 reads SGHTA; CDR2 reads FQGTGA. This CDR3 is 14 amino acids long. V lost 4 bases and J 6 bases, leaving 12 bases between the germline ends. Here the CDR3 reads CASSSSGAPGELFF. The CDR3 bases are TGTGCCAGCAGCTCCTCAGGGGCCCCCGGGGAGCTGTTTTTT.

The genes are TRBV7-8 and TRBJ1-6, with 10 bases aligning to TRBD1. V shed 5 bases and J 10 bases; nucleotides not matched to a gene: 8. This CDR3 is 15 amino acids long. Germline V gene data show CDR1 as SGHVS and CDR2 as FQNEAQ. The CDR3 protein is CASSESGTGASPLHF. Written as DNA, the CDR3 is TGTGCCAGCAGCGAATCCGGGACAGGGGCATCACCCCTCCACTTT.

In DNA, the CDR3 is TGTGCCAGCAGCGTCCGGGGACAGGGAACCAACGAGCAGTACTTC. This encodes CASSVRGQGTNEQYF. The rearrangement links TRBV9 to TRBJ2-7; 9 positions match TRBD1. This CDR3 has 15 residues. Trimming took 2 bases from V and 5 from J; bases not matched to a gene: 8. The germline CDR1 and CDR2 sequences are SGDLS and YYNGEE.

The genes are TRBV2 and TRBJ2-1; possibly TRBD1 for D (7 bases). The CDR3 runs to 14 residues. Germline assignment: CDR1 SNHLY and CDR2 FYNNEI. V shed 4 bases and J shed 7 bases, with 14 bases lying between them. CDR3 nucleotide sequence: TGTGCCAGCAGTGGGGCAGGGGGGAGGAATGAGCAGTTCTTC. The encoded protein is CASSGAGGRNEQFF.

The rearrangement links TRBV27 to TRBJ1-5, with 9 bases identical to TRBD1. The germline V gene has CDR1 MNHEY and CDR2 SMNVEV (reference sequence). V shed 4 bases, J shed 5 bases, and the junction held 15 bases outside the gene matches. The CDR3 loop spans 18 amino acids. Here the CDR3 reads CASSSYRDRVKPHQPQHF. The CDR3 nucleotides are TGTGCCAGCAGTTCGTACCGGGACAGGGTGAAACCACATCAGCCCCAGCATTTT.

The chain has TRBV12-5 and TRBJ2-1, with 9 nucleotides matching TRBD2. Germline V lookup: CDR1 LGHNT, CDR2 FRNRAP. The CDR3 spans 16 residues. Trimming cost V 0 bases and J 9 bases; bases outside gene matches: 9. The CDR3 sequence is CASGLVSGSGRGEQFF. CDR3 DNA sequence: TGTGCTAGTGGTTTGGTATCGGGTAGCGGGAGAGGTGAGCAGTTCTTC.

This clone was recorded once. The chain combines TRBV12-3 or TRBV12-4 with TRBJ1-1; D not certain. This CDR3 is 13 amino acids long. V was trimmed by 3 bases and J by 0 bases, leaving 5 bases between them. This CDR3 reads CASSFRLNTEAFF. CDR3 in DNA: TGTGCCAGCAGTTTTCGGTTGAACACTGAAGCTTTCTTT.

The CDR3 region is CASSIQSTRNQPQHF. In DNA, the CDR3 is TGTGCCAGTAGTATCCAGTCAACACGCAATCAGCCCCAGCATTTT. The rearrangement joins TRBV19 to TRBJ1-5; D remains ambiguous. The V gene lost 3 bases and the J gene lost 2 bases, with 11 bases spanning the gap. The germline CDR1 and CDR2 sequences are LNHDA and SQIVND (reference sequence). The CDR3 contains 15 residues.

This chain links TRBV27 with TRBJ1-5; D might be TRBD1 (6 bases). V was clipped by 6 bases and J by 11 bases, with 17 bases between them. From germline, CDR1 is MNHEY and CDR2 SMNVEV (reference sequence). CDR3 length: 13 amino acids. This CDR3 reads CASSSQGPLSQHF. In DNA form, the CDR3 reads TGTGCCAGCAGCTCACAGGGTCCGCTATCCCAGCATTTT.

This chain joins TRBV25-1 and TRBJ2-7; TRBD2 might be the D (5 bases). The V and J ends lost 8 bases and 0 bases respectively, with 8 bases between them. The CDR3 consists of 12 residues. The germline gives CDR1 MGHDK, CDR2 SYGVNS. The CDR3 DNA reads TGTGCCAGCCAGCGGTACTCCTACGAGCAGTACTTC. Protein product: CASQRYSYEQYF.

This chain joins TRBV27 and TRBJ1-6, with 7 bases aligning to TRBD1. V trimming: 3 bases; J trimming: 0 bases; junction bases outside the gene matches: 8. The CDR3 is 18 amino acids. From germline, CDR1 is MNHEY and CDR2 SMNVEV (reference sequence). CDR3 sequence (DNA): TGTGCCAGCAGTTTCGCAATGACAGGGAGCTCCTATAATTCACCCCTCCACTTT. Protein: CASSFAMTGSSYNSPLHF.

V usage is TRBV27 and J usage is TRBJ2-7; D perhaps matches TRBD1 (6 bases). The V and J ends lost 4 bases and 3 bases respectively, with 16 bases between them. The CDR3 length is 15 residues. In germline, CDR1 is MNHEY, CDR2 SMNVEV (reference sequence). The CDR3 here is CASSSEDRSFYEQYF. The DNA of the CDR3 is TGTGCCAGCAGTTCCGAAGACAGGTCCTTCTACGAGCAGTACTTC.

This clone was seen a single time. The CDR3, as DNA: TGTGCCAGCAGCTCGCCGGGACTAAGCACAGATACGCAGTATTTT. As protein: CASSSPGLSTDTQYF. The J gene is TRBJ2-3, the V gene TRBV6-2 or TRBV6-3, with 7 bases that match TRBD2. Per the germline V gene, CDR1 is MNHEY and CDR2 is SVGEGT. V trimming: 6 bases; J trimming: 0 bases; junction bases outside the gene matches: 6. The CDR3 is 15 residues long.

The chain has TRBV4-3 and TRBJ2-6, with D hard to call. This CDR3 contains 16 residues. The germline V gene has CDR1 LGHNA and CDR2 YSLEER. Trimming cost V 4 bases and J 0 bases, with 10 bases left between them. The CDR3 protein is CASSPRVSSGANVLTF. DNA for the CDR3: TGCGCCAGCAGCCCCCGGGTTTCCTCTGGGGCCAACGTCCTGACTTTC.

The rearrangement joins TRBV5-6 to TRBJ2-2; 7 bases agree with TRBD1. Germline CDR1 is SGHDT and CDR2 is YYEEEE. The CDR3 has 15 residues. The trim removed 6 bases at V and 5 bases at J, leaving 10 bases unmatched. The CDR3 sequence: CASITTGLGTGELFF. The CDR3 bases are TGTGCCAGCATCACGACAGGGCTTGGAACCGGGGAGCTGTTTTTT.

J is TRBJ2-3 and V is TRBV13; perhaps TRBD2 as D (6 bases). Between the trimmed V and J ends, which lost 3 bases and 3 bases, there was a span of 10 bases. Germline V gives CDR1 PRHDT, CDR2 FYEKMQ (reference sequence). The CDR3 runs to 14 residues. The CDR3 bases are TGTGCCAGCAGCTTGGGACTGGTAACAGATACGCAGTATTTT. Protein sequence: CASSLGLVTDTQYF.